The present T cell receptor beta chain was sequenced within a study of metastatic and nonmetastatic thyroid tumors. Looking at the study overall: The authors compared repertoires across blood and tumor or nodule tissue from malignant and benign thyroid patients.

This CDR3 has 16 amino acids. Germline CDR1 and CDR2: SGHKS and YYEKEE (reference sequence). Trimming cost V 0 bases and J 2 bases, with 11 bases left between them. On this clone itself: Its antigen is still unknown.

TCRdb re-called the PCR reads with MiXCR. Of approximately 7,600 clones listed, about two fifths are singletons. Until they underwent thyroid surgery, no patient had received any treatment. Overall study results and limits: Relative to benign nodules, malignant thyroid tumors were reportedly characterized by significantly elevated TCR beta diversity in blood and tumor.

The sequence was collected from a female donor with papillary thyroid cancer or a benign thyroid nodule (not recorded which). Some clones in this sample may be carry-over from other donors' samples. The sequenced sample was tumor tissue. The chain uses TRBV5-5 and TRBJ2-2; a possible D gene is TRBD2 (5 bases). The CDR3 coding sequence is TGTGCCAGCAGCTTGGCGGGGTCAGCCAACACCGGGGAGCTGTTTTTT. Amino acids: CASSLAGSANTGELFF.